The clone carrying this T cell receptor beta chain has at least ten counts. Its target is not known. This entry comes from a study of T cells in Graves' hyperthyroidism and ophthalmopathy. Study-wide context: At the time of initial diagnosis and before any treatment, peripheral blood was collected. Study observations and caveats: Model output signaled ophthalmopathy a median roughly 6 months ahead of onset. Stable hyperthyroidism was separated from ophthalmopathy by a model based on 13 V-J features.

Germline V gene data show CDR1 as DFQATT and CDR2 as SNEGSKA (reference sequence). The CDR3 length is 14 residues. The trim removed 0 bases at V and 5 bases at J, leaving 5 bases unmatched. Researchers amplified the TCR beta CDR3 regions from RNA transcripts. First-round RT-PCR with HTBI primers amplified the TCR CDR3 region. TCRdb itself ran the multiplex PCR reads through MiXCR, one entry per CDR3 protein. The top ten hold approximately 11% of the sample, which has 300,000 to 450,000 distinct CDR3 sequences, approximately 15% seen once. This clonotype was sampled from a woman aged 55-75 years with Graves' hyperthyroidism. Specimen: blood. The chain links TRBV20-1 to TRBJ1-1; TRBD1 aligns across 8 bases. CDR3 in amino acids: CSARDNRGRTEAFF. CDR3 in DNA: TGCAGTGCTAGAGATAACAGGGGGAGGACTGAAGCTTTCTTT.